A selection of T cell receptor beta chains follows, all from one sample in a study of shared clonotypes between healthy human individuals. Profiling relied on immunoSEQ multiplex PCR, and the TCRdb table lists in-frame clones only, not all of them. The sample gives 750,000 to 1,000,000 clones, approximately 92% of which show up once; less than 25% is in the top ten. The specimen sequenced was naive CD8+ T cells sorted from blood. The receptors come from a man under 40 in good health. Both conserved end residues are part of each CDR3. Fields, in order: clone size, J gene, V gene, D gene, CDR3 protein, CDR3 DNA. The D gene is left open where the match is weak. Where a row states a size, it is once, few, many or the class of an expanded clone; other rows omit it.

clone_size: .
j_call: TRBJ2-7
v_call: TRBV14
d_call: .
cdr3_aa: CASSPLGKSSYEQYF
cdr3_nt: TGTGCCAGCAGCCCTCTAGGAAAGAGCTCCTACGAGCAGTACTTC

clone_size: .
j_call: TRBJ2-1
v_call: TRBV9
d_call: .
cdr3_aa: CASSVGSLTYNEQFF
cdr3_nt: TGTGCCAGCAGCGTAGGGTCCTTGACCTACAATGAGCAGTTCTTC

clone_size: .
j_call: TRBJ1-2
v_call: TRBV14
d_call: .
cdr3_aa: CASSPSRVSDYGYTF
cdr3_nt: TGTGCCAGCAGCCCAAGCAGGGTCTCTGACTATGGCTACACCTTC

clone_size: .
j_call: TRBJ2-7
v_call: TRBV10-1
d_call: .
cdr3_aa: CASSETGIGDEQYF
cdr3_nt: TGCGCCAGCAGTGAAACCGGGATAGGCGACGAGCAGTACTTC

clone_size: few
j_call: TRBJ1-5
v_call: TRBV5-6
d_call: .
cdr3_aa: CASSFTNQPQHF
cdr3_nt: TGTGCCAGCAGCTTCACTAATCAGCCCCAGCATTTT

clone_size: .
j_call: TRBJ2-2
v_call: TRBV9
d_call: .
cdr3_aa: CASSVDNRVGELFF
cdr3_nt: TGTGCCAGCAGCGTCGACAACCGGGTCGGGGAGCTGTTTTTT

clone_size: .
j_call: TRBJ1-2
v_call: TRBV15
d_call: .
cdr3_aa: CATSAGLNGYTF
cdr3_nt: TGTGCCACCAGCGCTGGATTGAATGGCTACACCTTC

clone_size: .
j_call: TRBJ1-2
v_call: TRBV6-5
d_call: .
cdr3_aa: CASKAFNYGYTF
cdr3_nt: TGTGCCAGCAAGGCATTCAACTATGGCTACACCTTC

clone_size: .
j_call: TRBJ2-3
v_call: TRBV9
d_call: .
cdr3_aa: CASSPWVADTDTQYF
cdr3_nt: TGTGCCAGCAGCCCCTGGGTAGCGGACACAGATACGCAGTATTTT

clone_size: .
j_call: TRBJ2-7
v_call: TRBV7-6
d_call: .
cdr3_aa: CASSLAPGLQYF
cdr3_nt: TGTGCCAGCAGCTTAGCTCCGGGGCTCCAGTACTTC

clone_size: .
j_call: TRBJ2-7
v_call: TRBV5-4
d_call: TRBD1
cdr3_aa: CASSLGDRVDEQYF
cdr3_nt: TGTGCCAGCAGCTTGGGGGACAGGGTGGACGAGCAGTACTTC

clone_size: .
j_call: TRBJ2-7
v_call: TRBV28
d_call: TRBD1
cdr3_aa: CASSLGTGGAYEQYF
cdr3_nt: TGTGCCAGCAGTCTCGGGACAGGGGGAGCTTACGAGCAGTACTTC

clone_size: .
j_call: TRBJ2-1
v_call: TRBV29-1
d_call: TRBD2
cdr3_aa: CSVLGLAGANEQFF
cdr3_nt: TGCAGCGTACTGGGACTAGCGGGTGCTAATGAGCAGTTCTTC

clone_size: .
j_call: TRBJ2-1
v_call: TRBV7-6
d_call: .
cdr3_aa: CASSSLEDSNEQFF
cdr3_nt: TGTGCCAGCAGCTCCCTGGAGGACTCCAATGAGCAGTTCTTC

clone_size: once
j_call: TRBJ2-5
v_call: TRBV29-1
d_call: .
cdr3_aa: CSTTPSNRETQYF
cdr3_nt: TGCAGCACAACCCCCTCTAACCGCGAGACCCAGTACTTC

clone_size: .
j_call: TRBJ2-5
v_call: TRBV28
d_call: .
cdr3_aa: CASSSGTVNKETQYF
cdr3_nt: TGTGCCAGCAGTTCGGGGACGGTGAATAAAGAGACCCAGTACTTC

clone_size: .
j_call: TRBJ2-3
v_call: TRBV11-2
d_call: .
cdr3_aa: CASSWGTTSTDTQYF
cdr3_nt: TGTGCCAGCAGCTGGGGGACAACTAGCACAGATACGCAGTATTTT

clone_size: .
j_call: TRBJ2-7
v_call: TRBV27
d_call: .
cdr3_aa: CASSLVADASYEQYF
cdr3_nt: TGTGCCAGCAGTTTAGTAGCGGACGCCTCCTACGAGCAGTACTTC

clone_size: .
j_call: TRBJ2-7
v_call: TRBV7-6
d_call: TRBD2
cdr3_aa: CASSLTAGDAREQYF
cdr3_nt: TGTGCCAGCAGCTTGACTGCGGGAGACGCGAGGGAGCAGTACTTC

clone_size: .
j_call: TRBJ1-1
v_call: TRBV7-9
d_call: .
cdr3_aa: CASSPWTVDAEAFF
cdr3_nt: TGTGCCAGCAGCCCTTGGACAGTGGATGCTGAAGCTTTCTTT

clone_size: .
j_call: TRBJ2-2
v_call: TRBV21-1
d_call: .
cdr3_aa: CASSKGGLWVLFF
cdr3_nt: TGTGCCAGCAGCAAAGGTGGGCTCTGGGTGCTGTTTTTT

clone_size: many
j_call: TRBJ2-3
v_call: TRBV6-4
d_call: TRBD2
cdr3_aa: CASSPGTSDTDTQYF
cdr3_nt: TGTGCCAGCAGTCCCGGGACTAGCGACACAGATACGCAGTATTTT

clone_size: .
j_call: TRBJ2-5
v_call: TRBV12-5
d_call: .
cdr3_aa: CASGRGVGETQYF
cdr3_nt: TGTGCTAGTGGGAGAGGGGTTGGTGAGACCCAGTACTTC

clone_size: once
j_call: TRBJ1-2
v_call: TRBV6-1
d_call: TRBD1
cdr3_aa: CASSEFAGQGSSYGYTF
cdr3_nt: TGTGCCAGCAGTGAATTCGCGGGACAGGGCTCTAGCTATGGCTACACCTTC

clone_size: .
j_call: TRBJ2-3
v_call: TRBV19
d_call: .
cdr3_aa: CASSPRIARDTQYF
cdr3_nt: TGTGCCAGTAGTCCTCGGATAGCCCGGGATACGCAGTATTTT

clone_size: .
j_call: TRBJ2-5
v_call: TRBV29-1
d_call: TRBD1
cdr3_aa: CSVESPGQGETQYF
cdr3_nt: TGCAGCGTTGAAAGTCCCGGACAGGGTGAGACCCAGTACTTC

clone_size: .
j_call: TRBJ2-5
v_call: TRBV6-6
d_call: .
cdr3_aa: CASSSRWQETQYF
cdr3_nt: TGTGCCAGCTCGTCGAGGTGGCAAGAGACCCAGTACTTC

clone_size: .
j_call: TRBJ2-7
v_call: TRBV14
d_call: TRBD1
cdr3_aa: CASSQGRGLYEQYF
cdr3_nt: TGTGCCAGCAGCCAGGGCAGGGGGCTCTACGAGCAGTACTTC

clone_size: .
j_call: TRBJ2-7
v_call: TRBV7-9
d_call: .
cdr3_aa: CASSSTVTPLGEQYF
cdr3_nt: TGTGCCAGCAGCTCGACAGTGACCCCACTGGGCGAGCAGTACTTC

clone_size: .
j_call: TRBJ2-1
v_call: TRBV28
d_call: .
cdr3_aa: CASNGLSSYNEQFF
cdr3_nt: TGTGCCAGCAATGGACTGAGCTCCTACAATGAGCAGTTCTTC

clone_size: .
j_call: TRBJ1-1
v_call: TRBV7-9
d_call: .
cdr3_aa: CASSESRVAIRWEAFF
cdr3_nt: TGTGCCAGCAGCGAAAGCAGGGTTGCCATAAGGTGGGAAGCTTTCTTT

clone_size: .
j_call: TRBJ2-1
v_call: TRBV10-1
d_call: .
cdr3_aa: CASGPGRDSYNEQFF
cdr3_nt: TGCGCCAGCGGACCCGGGCGGGATTCCTACAATGAGCAGTTCTTC

clone_size: .
j_call: TRBJ2-7
v_call: TRBV7-9
d_call: .
cdr3_aa: CASSHPSGREFLSYEQYF
cdr3_nt: TGTGCCAGCAGCCATCCGAGTGGCCGGGAGTTTCTCTCCTACGAGCAGTACTTC